This TCR beta chain originates from a study of blood T cell repertoires in COVID-19. In the study overall: The United States, Italy and Spain were the sources of the acute and convalescent COVID-19 samples. Nucleic acid was either cDNA or gDNA, and it came from T cells, B-cell-depleted T cells, or PBMCs.

Original methodology: Estimation of nucleated cell counts relied on the amplification of reference gene primers. Libraries were prepared by immunoSEQ multiplex PCR; TCRdb keeps only in-frame clonotypes and omits some of them. That table gives V, J and clone size, and the DNA gave D and trimming. The sample carries 280,000 or so clones, around 88% recorded once. CDR1 SGHAT and CDR2 FQNNGV come from the germline V gene. The CDR3 runs 16 residues. Losses at the gene ends were 5 bases for V and 4 bases for J; bases not matched to a gene: 5. The TCR sequence derives from a woman in her twenties or thirties who had recovered from COVID-19. J is TRBJ2-1 and V is TRBV11-2; 13 bases are shared with TRBD2. Sequenced material: peripheral blood. CDR3 sequence: CASSPRTSGGYNEQFF. The CDR3, as DNA: TGTGCCAGCAGCCCGAGGACTAGCGGGGGATACAATGAGCAGTTCTTC.